What follows are 29 T cell receptor beta chains derived from one specimen sequenced in a study of vaccination and CD4 T cells after COVID-19. Sequencing of cultured CD4+ T cell DNA used the Oncomine TCR Beta short-read assay. Genomic DNA was isolated from CD4+ T cells that had been cultured. TCRdb re-called the PCR reads through MiXCR, storing one row per CDR3 protein. The sample lists approximately 9,900 distinct CDR3 sequences, around two fifths occurring once. This sample's treatment: roughly nine-day PBMC culture with coronavirus spike peptide pools or control peptides (ViraFEST assay). Prior to the COVID-19 pandemic (2011-2018), the unexposed donor's CD4+ T cells were collected. Their antigens remain unidentified. The sample consisted of CD4+ T cells from blood, cultured in vitro. The receptors stem from a human donor in good health.

The gene calls are TRBV24-1 and TRBJ2-3; D remains ambiguous. The V gene lost 0 bases and the J gene lost 1 base, with 10 bases spanning the gap. This CDR3 is built from 16 residues. Germline lookup yields CDR1 KGHDR and CDR2 SFDVKD. The CDR3 nucleotides read TGTGCCACCAGTGATTTGTCGGTGGCTGGCACAGATACGCAGTATTTT. It specifies CATSDLSVAGTDTQYF.

This chain links TRBV7-3 with TRBJ1-1, with TRBD1 identical over 7 bases. From germline, CDR1 is SGHTA and CDR2 FQGTGA. The CDR3 consists of 16 residues. The V and J ends lost 5 bases and 4 bases, in that order; junction bases with no gene match: 13. CDR3 loop: CASSNQTGFVGTEAFF. The DNA of the CDR3 is TGTGCCAGCAGCAACCAGACAGGGTTCGTGGGCACTGAAGCTTTCTTT. The full variable domain, with the rest looked up from reference TRBV7-3 and TRBJ1-1, is GAGVSQTPSNKVTEKGKYVELRCDPISGHTALYWYRQSLGQGPEFLIYFQGTGAADDSGLPNDRFFAVRPEGSVSTLKIQRTERGDSAVYLCASSNQTGFVGTEAFFGQGTRLTVV.

By share, this clonotype ranks as medium-sized. The V call is TRBV21-1, the J call TRBJ1-1. TRBV21-1 is flagged as a pseudogene. CDR3 length: 14 residues. The CDR3 reads CASSKAIRAPEAFF. The CDR3 region has the DNA TGTGCCAGCAGCAAAGCAATACGGGCCCCTGAAGCTTTCTTT.

This chain links TRBV6-1 with TRBJ2-5, with 12 bases fitting TRBD1. Losses at the gene ends were 5 bases for V and 6 bases for J; bases not matched to a gene: 16. The germline CDR1 and CDR2 sequences are MNHNS and SASEGT. The CDR3 totals 18 residues. Here the CDR3 reads CASSRGTGGLDSGKTQYF. The CDR3, as DNA: TGTGCCAGCAGTAGGGGGACAGGGGGCCTAGACTCAGGAAAGACCCAGTACTTC.

This clonotype was seen a handful of times. This chain connects TRBV6-1 to TRBJ2-3; 13 bases are shared with TRBD2. Trimming took 6 bases from V and 2 from J; bases not matched to a gene: 8. The CDR3 length is 17 residues. Germline lookup yields CDR1 MNHNS and CDR2 SASEGT. Here the CDR3 reads CASSHTGTSGTTDTQYF. CDR3 DNA: TGTGCCAGCAGCCACACCGGGACTAGCGGGACCACAGATACGCAGTATTTT.

The rearrangement links TRBV24-1 to TRBJ1-6; TRBD1 agrees at 7 bases. V dropped 4 bases and J dropped 5; count of bases not matched to a gene: 4. The CDR3 contains 15 residues. Per germline, CDR1 KGHDR and CDR2 SFDVKD. CDR3 in amino acids: CATSEGTANNSPLHF. CDR3 nucleotide sequence: TGTGCCACCAGTGAAGGGACAGCTAATAATTCACCCCTCCACTTT.

The chain is built from TRBV20-1 and TRBJ2-1; 13 bases align to TRBD2. The CDR3 extends over 15 amino acids. Looked up from germline, CDR1 is DFQATT and CDR2 is SNEGSKA (reference sequence). The J segment lost 4 bases and the V segment lost 5 bases, leaving 5 bases of the junction unmatched. The CDR3 bases are TGCAGTGCTCCCGGGACTAGCGGGGCTTACAATGAGCAGTTCTTC. Its translation: CSAPGTSGAYNEQFF.

The gene calls are TRBV5-1 and TRBJ1-1; a possible D gene is TRBD1 (6 bases). The CDR3 is 13 residues long. Looked up from germline, CDR1 is SGHRS and CDR2 is YFSETQ. Trimming left V 5 bases short and J 2 bases short, with 10 bases between. The CDR3 spells CASRRQDNTEAFF. The CDR3 DNA follows: TGCGCCAGCAGGCGACAGGATAACACTGAAGCTTTCTTT.

Only a few counts were recorded for this clonotype. The chain links TRBV20-1 to TRBJ1-1; D remains unclear. This CDR3 has 16 residues. The germline CDR1 and CDR2 sequences are DFQATT and SNEGSKA (reference sequence). V lost 6 bases and J lost 1, with 21 bases in between. CDR3 nucleotide sequence: TGCAGTGCCCCGGGGAATGGGTGGGGATGGAACACTGAAGCTTTCTTT. Its translation: CSAPGNGWGWNTEAFF.

This clonotype was found a few times. The V gene is TRBV6-1, the J gene TRBJ2-2; 14 nucleotides align to TRBD2. This CDR3 comprises 14 residues. Losses at the gene ends were 8 bases for V and 4 bases for J; bases not matched to a gene: 0. Germline lookup yields CDR1 MNHNS and CDR2 SASEGT. CDR3 sequence: CASGLAGGTGELFF. The CDR3 nucleotides are TGTGCCAGCGGACTAGCGGGAGGCACCGGGGAGCTGTTTTTT.

Worth noting for this clonotype: At one end the junction does not follow the germline gene, possibly because of a read error. The CDR3 spells CASSQEGISDLYNSPLHF. CDR3 nucleotide sequence: TGCGCCAGCAGCCAAGAGGGCATCTCCGACCTATATAATTCACCCCTCCACTTT. This chain joins TRBV7-3 and TRBJ1-6; no firm D call. Germline V gene data show CDR1 as SGHTA and CDR2 as FQGTGA. This CDR3 contains 18 residues.

The chain combines TRBV21-1 with TRBJ2-6; the D call in the table, TRBD1, was not verified against the DNA. TRBV21-1 is annotated as a pseudogene. The CDR3 sequence is 17 residues long. CDR3 amino acids: CASSKPGWPPGANVLTF. The CDR3 DNA is TGTGCCAGCAGTAAACCAGGGTGGCCCCCTGGGGCCAACGTCCTGACTTTC.

This clonotype has only a few counts. V usage is TRBV28 and J usage is TRBJ2-7; D may correspond to TRBD1 or TRBD2 (5 bases each). In germline, CDR1 is MDHEN, CDR2 SYDVKM. This CDR3 is 14 amino acids long. Trimming pared 6 bases from V and 3 bases from J, leaving 15 bases between. In DNA, the CDR3 is TGTGCCAGCAGCCGTCCGGGTGGGGGCTACGAGCAGTACTTC. It specifies CASSRPGGGYEQYF.

V is TRBV6-2 or TRBV6-3 and J is TRBJ2-3; the D gene is possibly TRBD2 (5 bases). The CDR3 extends over 16 amino acids. Germline V gives CDR1 MNHEY, CDR2 SVGEGT. Trimming cost V 2 bases and J 3 bases, with 15 bases left between them. DNA for the CDR3: TGTGCCAGCAGTTACCCCGGACTGGCTACAACAGATACGCAGTATTTT. Translating gives CASSYPGLATTDTQYF.

V is TRBV11-2 and J is TRBJ2-5; the D gene is possibly TRBD2 (6 bases). The CDR3 runs 16 residues. Germline loops: CDR1 SGHAT, CDR2 FQNNGV. The V end was cut by 2 bases, the J end by 0 bases, with 13 bases between. The CDR3 region is CASSLRGMGYQETQYF. CDR3 in DNA: TGTGCCAGCAGCTTACGGGGGATGGGGTACCAAGAGACCCAGTACTTC. Full variable domain (remainder filled in from reference TRBV11-2 and TRBJ2-5): EAGVAQSPRYKIIEKRQSVAFWCNPISGHATLYWYQQILGQGPKLLIQFQNNGVVDDSQLPKDRFSAERLKGVDSTLKIQPAKLEDSAVYLCASSLRGMGYQETQYFGPGTRLLVL.

The chain carries TRBV9 and TRBJ2-5; possibly TRBD1 for D (6 bases). Germline V CDR1 and CDR2: SGDLS, YYNGEE. V lost 2 bases to trimming and J lost 5 bases, with 13 bases between them. The CDR3 contains 14 residues. The CDR3 loop is CASSVRGSAETQYF. The CDR3 nucleotides are TGTGCCAGCAGCGTCAGGGGATCTGCGGAGACCCAGTACTTC.

This rearrangement joins TRBV7-2 to TRBJ1-1, with 7 bases lining up with TRBD1. CDR1 SGHTA and CDR2 FQGNSA come from the germline V gene. The ends lost 1 base at V and 6 bases at J; junction bases unmatched: 2. The length of the CDR3 is 13 residues. The DNA for the CDR3 is TGTGCCAGCAGCTTAGGGCAGGGGGCTGAAGCTTTCTTT. Its protein product is CASSLGQGAEAFF.

This clonotype came up a few times. The chain has TRBV6-2 or TRBV6-3 and TRBJ2-1, with 12 bases identical to TRBD2. The CDR3 totals 17 residues. Germline loops: CDR1 MNHEY, CDR2 SVGEGT. V lost 0 bases, J lost 5 bases, and 5 bases stayed unmatched. CDR3 coding DNA: TGTGCCAGCAGTTACTCGGTGGGACTAGCGGGCCACAATGAGCAGTTCTTC. Its protein is CASSYSVGLAGHNEQFF.

The J gene is TRBJ2-7, the V gene TRBV5-4, with TRBD1 matching over 7 bases. Per germline, CDR1 SGHNT and CDR2 YYREEE (reference sequence). The CDR3 is 15 amino acids. J gave up 2 bases and V 4 bases, and 9 bases lay outside the gene matches. As DNA, the CDR3 is TGTGCCAGCAGCGGAACGGGACAGACTACCTACGAGCAGTACTTC. It yields the protein CASSGTGQTTYEQYF. Filled out from reference TRBV5-4 and TRBJ2-7, the complete variable domain reads ETGVTQSPTHLIKTRGQQVTLRCSSQSGHNTVSWYQQALGQGPQFIFQYYREEENGRGNFPPRFSGLQFPNYSSELNVNALELDDSALYLCASSGTGQTTYEQYFGPGTRLTVT.

V and J are TRBV5-1 and TRBJ1-6; a possible D gene is TRBD1 (6 bases). The CDR3 totals 13 residues. In germline, CDR1 is SGHRS, CDR2 YFSETQ. V was trimmed by 8 bases and J by 9 bases, leaving 15 bases between them. The CDR3 DNA sequence: TGCGCCAGGAAACAGGGCTGTCTTTCACCCCTCCACTTT. Translating it yields CARKQGCLSPLHF.

This clonotype was observed a few times. One junction end does not reproduce the germline sequence, and a read error may be involved. The rearrangement uses TRBV7-7 and TRBJ2-7, with 7 bases aligning to TRBD1. CDR3 length: 15 residues. Germline lookup yields CDR1 SSHAT and CDR2 FNYEAQ (reference sequence). DNA of the CDR3: TGTGCTAGCAGCATGAACAGGGGTCTAGGCTACGAGCAGTACTTC. It codes for CASSMNRGLGYEQYF.

The V and J genes are TRBV7-2 and TRBJ1-5; 8 bases line up with TRBD1. V lost 4 bases and J lost 6; bases outside the gene matches: 5. Germline lookup yields CDR1 SGHTA and CDR2 FQGNSA. This CDR3 is built from 14 residues. CDR3 in amino acids: CASSYDRGGQPQHF. The DNA for the CDR3 is TGTGCCAGCAGCTACGACAGGGGTGGTCAGCCCCAGCATTTT.

The chain recombines TRBV7-2 with TRBJ2-2; no clear D gene. CDR1 and CDR2 (germline): SGHTA, FQGNSA. Trimming took 3 bases from V and 3 from J, leaving 8 bases between them. The CDR3 runs 14 residues. CDR3 residues: CASSFKGHTGELFF. In nucleotides, the CDR3 is TGTGCCAGCAGCTTTAAAGGGCACACCGGGGAGCTGTTTTTT.

The rearrangement joins TRBV20-1 to TRBJ2-7, with 9 positions matching TRBD1. Trimming took 3 bases from V and 9 from J; bases not matched to a gene: 12. Germline CDR1 reads DFQATT; CDR2 reads SNEGSKA (reference sequence). This CDR3 spans 14 amino acids. The CDR3 spells CSASLRDREGWQYF. In DNA form, the CDR3 reads TGCAGTGCTAGCTTACGGGACAGGGAGGGGTGGCAGTACTTC.

The chain combines TRBV24-1 with TRBJ2-1, with 10 bases identical to TRBD2. CDR3 length: 17 residues. V was clipped by 3 bases and J by 0 bases; unmatched bases: 4. Germline V CDR1 and CDR2: KGHDR, SFDVKD. In nucleotides, the CDR3 is TGTGCCACCAGTGATCTAGCGGGAGTAAACTCCTACAATGAGCAGTTCTTC. This gives the protein CATSDLAGVNSYNEQFF.

The V gene is TRBV27, the J gene TRBJ2-7; 9 bases align to TRBD1. Trimming cost V 10 bases and J 3 bases; bases outside gene matches: 10. CDR1 MNHEY and CDR2 SMNVEV come from the germline V gene (reference sequence). This CDR3 contains 14 residues. The CDR3 nucleotides read TGTGCCACCAAACCGGGACAGGGAAACTACGAGCAGTACTTC. Its protein product is CATKPGQGNYEQYF.

This chain links TRBV29-1 with TRBJ2-3; 10 bases fit TRBD1. V lost 3 bases to trimming and J lost 1 base; unmatched junction nucleotides: 7. The CDR3 sequence is 16 residues long. The V gene's germline CDR1 is SQVTM and CDR2 ANQGSEA. Here the CDR3 DNA reads TGCAGCGTTGAGGGGTGGGGGACAGGGGGCACAGATACGCAGTATTTT. As protein: CSVEGWGTGGTDTQYF.

The J gene is TRBJ1-2, the V gene TRBV6-2 or TRBV6-3; 7 nucleotides align to TRBD1. Trimming at V came to 4 bases and at J to 8 bases, leaving 4 bases not matched to a gene. This CDR3 is built from 12 residues. Germline CDR1 reads MNHEY; CDR2 reads SVGEGT. DNA of the CDR3: TGTGCCAGCAGTTCCGGGACAGTCGGCTACACCTTC. Protein: CASSSGTVGYTF.

The V gene is TRBV6-1, the J gene TRBJ2-3; TRBD2 is a possible D gene (5 bases). Trimming left V 8 bases short and J 5 bases short, with 11 bases between. The V gene's germline CDR1 is MNHNS and CDR2 SASEGT. The CDR3 consists of 12 residues. This chain's CDR3 is CASGVEGDTQYF. The CDR3 DNA reads TGTGCCAGCGGGGTTGAGGGAGATACGCAGTATTTT.